This entry lists 21 T cell receptor beta chains sequenced from one sample in a study of blood T cell repertoires in COVID-19. TCRdb's copy holds only in-frame clones and misses some; the assay was immunoSEQ multiplex PCR. This table has 270,000 or so clones, 89% appearing once. Sequenced material: peripheral blood. These receptors all stem from a woman between 40 and 55 years old who had recovered from COVID-19.

This clone showed up just once. The V call is TRBV10-2, the J call TRBJ2-7; D gene unclear. Looked up from germline, CDR1 is WSHSY and CDR2 is SAAADI. The CDR3 consists of 13 residues. V lost 6 bases to trimming and J lost 3 bases, with 12 bases between them. CDR3 nucleotides: TGCGCCAGCAGCGACTCGGTCTTCTACGAGCAGTACGTC. Translation gives CASSDSVFYEQYV.

CDR3 DNA sequence: TGTGCCATCAGTGTGGACGGGATCGACTATGGCTACACCTTC. It is translated as CAISVDGIDYGYTF. The chain uses TRBV10-3 and TRBJ1-2; D remains ambiguous. The V end was cut by 4 bases, the J end by 3 bases, with 12 bases between. Germline-derived CDR1 and CDR2 are ENHRY and SYGVKD. The CDR3 sequence is 14 residues long.

The V call is TRBV10-3, the J call TRBJ1-1, with D perhaps matching TRBD1 (5 bases). The germline V and J ends were trimmed by 7 bases and 1 base, with 10 bases remaining between them. Germline lookup yields CDR1 ENHRY and CDR2 SYGVKD. The CDR3 is 13 amino acids. The CDR3 nucleotides read TGTGCCATCACCGGGGGTGAGAACACTGAAGCTTTCTTT. Translated: CAITGGENTEAFF.

The V call is TRBV4-1, the J call TRBJ1-5; TRBD1 agrees at 7 bases. The V gene's germline CDR1 is MGHRA and CDR2 YSYEKL. CDR3 length: 15 amino acids. V shed 3 bases and J 7 bases; nucleotides not matched to a gene: 9. The CDR3 DNA reads TGCGCCAGCAGCCAGGCGGGACAGTTCGGGCAGCCCCAGCATTTT. Amino acid sequence: CASSQAGQFGQPQHF.

The V and J genes are TRBV19 and TRBJ1-5; TRBD1 agrees at 9 bases. The CDR3 runs 16 residues. J was trimmed by 0 bases and V by 5 bases; bases with no gene match: 5. Germline CDR1 is LNHDA and CDR2 is SQIVND (reference sequence). The chain's CDR3 is CASSPTGGYSNQPQHF. Written as DNA, the CDR3 is TGTGCCAGTAGTCCGACAGGGGGTTATAGCAATCAGCCCCAGCATTTT.

V usage is TRBV5-1 and J usage is TRBJ2-5; D is perhaps TRBD1 (5 bases). Germline assignment: CDR1 SGHRS and CDR2 YFSETQ. CDR3 size: 17 residues. Trimming left V 4 bases short and J 2 bases short, with 21 bases between. The CDR3 loop is CASSANPATVQQETQYF. The CDR3, as DNA: TGCGCCAGCAGCGCGAATCCCGCGACAGTTCAACAAGAGACCCAGTACTTC.

The chain recombines TRBV2 with TRBJ1-1; possibly TRBD1 for D (6 bases). Germline loops: CDR1 SNHLY, CDR2 FYNNEI. CDR3 length equals 12 residues. V lost 7 bases and J lost 4, with 10 bases in between. CDR3 sequence (DNA): TGTGCCAGCACTGTAGGGGGCACTGAAGCTTTCTTT. Translating it yields CASTVGGTEAFF.

The chain links TRBV3-1 (or the pseudogene TRBV3-2) to TRBJ1-3, with D hard to call. This CDR3 is 13 amino acids long. Germline CDR1 is LGHDT and CDR2 is YNNKEL (reference sequence). V was clipped by 4 bases and J by 7 bases, with 11 bases between them. The CDR3 coding sequence is TGTGCCAGCAGCCCCTCCGGTTGGAACACCATATATTTT. It is translated as CASSPSGWNTIYF.

The chain uses TRBV7-9 and TRBJ2-1; no reliable D call. This CDR3 spans 12 amino acids. Trimming took off 6 bases at V and 7 bases at J, with 10 bases between the two ends. Germline V gives CDR1 SEHNR, CDR2 FQNEAQ (reference sequence). CDR3 in amino acids: CASRLYENEQFF. The CDR3 nucleotides read TGTGCCAGCAGGCTCTACGAGAATGAGCAGTTCTTC.

In nucleotides, the CDR3 is TGTGCCAGCAGTCCAACCGGGGGGAGCTACAATGAGCAGTTCTTC. Amino acids: CASSPTGGSYNEQFF. The chain links TRBV6-2 or TRBV6-3 to TRBJ2-1, with 7 bases fitting TRBD2. In germline, CDR1 is MNHEY, CDR2 SVGEGT. V lost 5 bases and J lost 3; bases outside the gene matches: 7. The CDR3 extends over 15 amino acids.

The chain joins TRBV18 to TRBJ2-7, with 11 positions matching TRBD2. CDR3 length: 16 residues. V lost 6 bases, J lost 6 bases, and 13 bases stayed unmatched. Germline CDR1 is KGHSH and CDR2 is LQKENI. This chain's CDR3 is CASSPVPDLAGGEQYV. CDR3 DNA sequence: TGTGCCAGCTCTCCTGTACCTGATCTAGCGGGAGGCGAGCAGTACGTC.

The genes are TRBV18 and TRBJ1-4; a possible D gene is TRBD1 (5 bases). CDR1 KGHSH and CDR2 LQKENI come from the germline V gene. The V gene lost 3 bases and the J gene lost 3 bases, with 8 bases spanning the gap. The CDR3 runs 14 residues. The CDR3 here is CASSPRGSNEKLFF. DNA of the CDR3: TGTGCCAGCTCACCTCGGGGGTCTAATGAAAAACTGTTTTTT.

The chain joins TRBV3-1 (or the pseudogene TRBV3-2) to TRBJ2-7; tentative D call: TRBD1 (5 bases). The CDR3 runs 14 residues. Trimming left V 0 bases short and J 2 bases short, with 8 bases between. The germline V gene encodes CDR1 LGHDT and CDR2 YNNKEL (reference sequence). In nucleotides, the CDR3 is TGTGCCAGCAGCCAAGACAGGGTCACCTACGAGCAGTACTTC. It translates to CASSQDRVTYEQYF.

This clone has a handful of counts. V gene TRBV5-1 combines with J gene TRBJ2-5, with a possible D match to TRBD1 (6 bases). From germline, CDR1 is SGHRS and CDR2 YFSETQ. The V gene lost 7 bases and the J gene lost 5 bases, with 12 bases spanning the gap. The CDR3 runs to 12 residues. The CDR3 region has the DNA TGCGCCAGCGGGGACAATTTGGAGACCCAGTACTTC. Amino acid sequence: CASGDNLETQYF.

This chain joins TRBV3-1 (or the pseudogene TRBV3-2) and TRBJ2-3, with 13 bases aligning to TRBD2. V lost 7 bases to trimming and J lost 5 bases; unmatched junction nucleotides: 6. Germline V gene sequence: CDR1 LGHDT, CDR2 YNNKEL (reference sequence). The CDR3 spans 15 residues. CDR3: CASTRLAGGGDTQYF. CDR3 nucleotide sequence: TGTGCCAGCACCCGACTAGCGGGGGGAGGAGATACGCAGTATTTT.

The V and J genes are TRBV21-1 and TRBJ1-3. TRBV21-1 is assigned pseudogene status. The CDR3 is 14 residues long. CDR3 nucleotides: TGTGCCAGCAGCAAGCGGGTTCCTGGAAACACCATATATTTT. It codes for CASSKRVPGNTIYF.

This chain connects TRBV19 to TRBJ1-3; unclear D gene. This CDR3 region has 14 residues. Trimming removed 5 bases at V and 0 bases at J, with 8 bases between. Looked up from germline, CDR1 is LNHDA and CDR2 is SQIVND (reference sequence). CDR3: CASSLLGSGNTIYF. Written as DNA, the CDR3 is TGTGCCAGTAGTCTTCTCGGCTCTGGAAACACCATATATTTT.

The rearrangement joins TRBV7-2 to TRBJ2-1; 9 nucleotides line up with TRBD2. Losses at the gene ends were 2 bases for V and 1 base for J; bases not matched to a gene: 0. Germline CDR1 SGHTA, CDR2 FQGNSA. The CDR3 runs 15 residues. CDR3 sequence reads: CASSLLAGSYNEQFF. The CDR3 DNA reads as TGTGCCAGCAGCTTACTAGCGGGGTCCTACAATGAGCAGTTCTTC.

The V and J genes are TRBV10-2 and TRBJ2-3; D possibly corresponds to TRBD1 (6 bases). The V and J ends lost 8 bases and 1 base respectively, with 13 bases between them. This CDR3 has 14 residues. Germline assignment: CDR1 WSHSY and CDR2 SAAADI. For the CDR3, the DNA is TGCGCCAGCCGTGTGGCAGGGGGCACAGATACGCAGTATTTT. It is translated as CASRVAGGTDTQYF.

This clone was observed a handful of times. V usage is TRBV2 and J usage is TRBJ1-5; no firm D call. The V end was cut by 4 bases, the J end by 4 bases, with 8 bases between. The length of the CDR3 is 13 residues. Per germline, CDR1 SNHLY and CDR2 FYNNEI. In DNA form, the CDR3 reads TGTGCCAGCAGTGGTGACGGGAATCAGCCCCAGCATTTT. Its translation is CASSGDGNQPQHF. Drawing the rest from reference TRBV2 and TRBJ1-5, the complete variable domain is EPEVTQTPSHQVTQMGQEVILRCVPISNHLYFYWYRQILGQKVEFLVSFYNNEISEKSEIFDDQFSVERPDGSNFTLKIRSTKLEDSAMYFCASSGDGNQPQHFGDGTRLSIL.

The rearrangement links TRBV6-2 or TRBV6-3 to TRBJ2-7, with 10 bases that match TRBD2. The germline gives CDR1 MNHEY, CDR2 SVGEGT. V was pared by 5 bases and J by 2 bases, with 6 bases of the junction left unmatched. This CDR3 has 15 residues. As DNA, the CDR3 is TGTGCCAGCAGTCCGGGGCTAGCGGGAGCCTACGAGCAGTACGTC. Its translation: CASSPGLAGAYEQYV.